These 13 T cell receptor beta chains were all obtained from the same sample, sequenced in a study of CD8 T cells in Susac syndrome. Random hexamers were used to reverse transcribe an amount of roughly 0.5 to 1 ug RNA. TCRdb reprocessed the immunoSEQ multiplex PCR reads via MiXCR and lists one record per CDR3 protein. The sample contains 70,000 or so distinct CDR3 sequences, about 94% of which appear only once. Input material: CD8+ T cells from PBMCs. These receptors originate from a human donor with multiple sclerosis.

V gene TRBV24-1 combines with J gene TRBJ2-1; D unresolved. Per germline, CDR1 KGHDR and CDR2 SFDVKD. The CDR3 consists of 11 residues. The V end lost 4 bases, the J end lost 10 bases, and 7 bases lay between the germline ends. The CDR3 nucleotides are TGTGCCACCAGTGACTGGACGGAGCAGTTCTTC. It codes for CATSDWTEQFF.

The chain recombines TRBV27 with TRBJ1-1; no clear D. V shed 3 bases and J shed 5 bases, with 10 bases lying between them. The CDR3 totals 13 residues. Germline V gene sequence: CDR1 MNHEY, CDR2 SMNVEV (reference sequence). The DNA of the CDR3 is TGTGCCAGCAGTTTTGGCAGGCCGACTGAAGCTTTCTTT. This encodes CASSFGRPTEAFF.

The CDR3 DNA reads as TGTGCCACCAGTGATTTGAGCTCTAGCGCGAGGGAGTATTTT. Translation gives CATSDLSSSAREYF. The chain carries TRBV24-1 and TRBJ2-3, with a possible D match to TRBD2 (6 bases). This CDR3 has 14 amino acids. Trimming stripped 0 bases from V and 13 bases from J, with 16 bases between. Looked up from germline, CDR1 is KGHDR and CDR2 is SFDVKD.

This clonotype was detected once. CDR3 sequence (DNA): TGTGCCAGCAGTTTAAGGGTCGACACCGGGGAGCTGTTTTTT. As protein: CASSLRVDTGELFF. The rearrangement joins TRBV6-2 or TRBV6-3 to TRBJ2-2; D remains unclear. There are 14 residues in the CDR3. Germline V gives CDR1 MNHEY, CDR2 SVGEGT. Trimming took 4 bases from V and 3 from J, leaving 9 bases between them.

The V and J genes are TRBV5-6 and TRBJ1-2; D remains unclear. The CDR3 is 15 amino acids. Trimming left V 0 bases short and J 4 bases short, with 13 bases between. Germline V lookup: CDR1 SGHDT, CDR2 YYEEEE. CDR3 amino acids: CASSLGGGPGYGYTF. The DNA of the CDR3 is TGTGCCAGCAGCTTGGGTGGAGGGCCGGGCTATGGCTACACCTTC. The complete variable domain, with remaining parts taken from reference TRBV5-6 and TRBJ1-2, reads DAGVTQSPTHLIKTRGQQVTLRCSPKSGHDTVSWYQQALGQGPQFIFQYYEEEERQRGNFPDRFSGHQFPNYSSELNVNALLLGDSALYLCASSLGGGPGYGYTFGSGTRLTVV.

The chain carries TRBV28 and TRBJ2-7, with D perhaps matching TRBD1 (5 bases). This CDR3 region has 15 residues. Between the trimmed V and J ends, which lost 6 bases and 3 bases, there was a span of 18 bases. CDR1 is MDHEN, CDR2 SYDVKM, per germline. This CDR3 is CASSWPRAGRYEQYF. In nucleotides, the CDR3 is TGTGCCAGCAGCTGGCCTCGGGCAGGGCGCTACGAGCAGTACTTC.

The rearrangement uses TRBV19 and TRBJ2-4, with TRBD2 matching 12 bases. J gave up 7 bases and V 8 bases, and 6 bases lay outside the gene matches. Germline V gives CDR1 LNHDA, CDR2 SQIVND (reference sequence). The CDR3 has 14 amino acids. The CDR3 DNA is TGTGCCAGTCGAAGACTAGCGGGAGAGAACATTCAGTACTTC. Amino acids: CASRRLAGENIQYF.

The J gene is TRBJ2-3, the V gene TRBV5-1; no firm D call. The germline gives CDR1 SGHRS, CDR2 YFSETQ. The CDR3 consists of 13 residues. V was trimmed by 4 bases and J by 8 bases, leaving 14 bases between them. The CDR3 bases are TGCGCCAGCAGCACATGGGTCGGAGCTACGCAGTATTTT. Protein: CASSTWVGATQYF.

The chain combines TRBV23-1 with TRBJ2-5, with D perhaps TRBD2 (6 bases). TRBV23-1 is an ORF, with its function uncertain. The CDR3 loop spans 16 amino acids. V lost 2 bases, J lost 0 bases, and 13 bases lay in between. CDR3 in DNA: TGCGCCAGCAGTCAAGGGGACGGCGGGAACCAAGAGACCCAGTACTTC. Encoded protein: CASSQGDGGNQETQYF.

V usage is TRBV27 and J usage is TRBJ2-3, with 9 bases matching TRBD2. Germline V lookup: CDR1 MNHEY, CDR2 SMNVEV (reference sequence). The CDR3 loop spans 14 amino acids. V shed 5 bases, J shed 3 bases, and the junction held 3 bases outside the gene matches. CDR3: CASSTLAGTDTQYF. CDR3 DNA sequence: TGTGCCAGCAGTACACTAGCGGGTACAGATACGCAGTATTTT.

The rearrangement joins TRBV9 to TRBJ2-1, with 8 bases that match TRBD2. There are 15 residues in the CDR3. Per the germline V gene, CDR1 is SGDLS and CDR2 is YYNGEE. The V segment lost 4 bases and the J segment 3 bases; nucleotides outside the gene matches: 6. CDR3 loop: CASSFSGVIYNEQFF. Here the CDR3 DNA reads TGTGCCAGCAGCTTTAGCGGGGTGATCTACAATGAGCAGTTCTTC.

The chain joins TRBV19 to TRBJ2-1, with D maybe TRBD1 (5 bases). The CDR3 is 13 residues long. Germline CDR1 LNHDA, CDR2 SQIVND (reference sequence). V lost 7 bases to trimming and J lost 5 bases, with 12 bases between them. Here the CDR3 DNA reads TGTGCCAGTATGAGACAGAACCACAATGAGCAGTTCTTC. It specifies CASMRQNHNEQFF.

V usage is TRBV5-1 and J usage is TRBJ1-1; D gene uncertain. Germline lookup yields CDR1 SGHRS and CDR2 YFSETQ. The CDR3 extends over 11 amino acids. Trimming pared 0 bases from V and 10 bases from J, leaving 7 bases between. The CDR3 region is CASSLDRGAFF. The CDR3 DNA reads as TGCGCCAGCAGCTTGGATAGAGGAGCTTTCTTT.